What follows is one T cell receptor (beta chain) and its context. This entry belongs to a study of cytomegalovirus exposure and HLA in healthy donors. Study-level background: An earlier analysis found some 120 million unique TCR beta sequences from about 190 million T cells.

Use of 60 Vbeta and 13 Jbeta primers characterized the PCR. Repertoires were generated with immunoSEQ multiplex PCR, while TCRdb's copy carries only in-frame clones and drops some. There are roughly 200,000 clones in the sample; 75% to 85% occur only once, and 12% to 15% lies in the top ten. The CDR3 consists of 16 residues. Germline lookup yields CDR1 LNHDA and CDR2 SQIVND (reference sequence). J was trimmed by 7 bases and V by 4 bases; bases with no gene match: 5. This receptor was taken from a woman in her 30s in good health and CMV-seropositive. This chain joins TRBV19 and TRBJ2-2; 14 nucleotides match TRBD2. The sequenced material came from PBMCs. The CDR3 nucleotides are TGTGCCAGTAGTACGGGACTAGCGGGAGTAGACGGGGAGCTGTTTTTT. This codes for CASSTGLAGVDGELFF.